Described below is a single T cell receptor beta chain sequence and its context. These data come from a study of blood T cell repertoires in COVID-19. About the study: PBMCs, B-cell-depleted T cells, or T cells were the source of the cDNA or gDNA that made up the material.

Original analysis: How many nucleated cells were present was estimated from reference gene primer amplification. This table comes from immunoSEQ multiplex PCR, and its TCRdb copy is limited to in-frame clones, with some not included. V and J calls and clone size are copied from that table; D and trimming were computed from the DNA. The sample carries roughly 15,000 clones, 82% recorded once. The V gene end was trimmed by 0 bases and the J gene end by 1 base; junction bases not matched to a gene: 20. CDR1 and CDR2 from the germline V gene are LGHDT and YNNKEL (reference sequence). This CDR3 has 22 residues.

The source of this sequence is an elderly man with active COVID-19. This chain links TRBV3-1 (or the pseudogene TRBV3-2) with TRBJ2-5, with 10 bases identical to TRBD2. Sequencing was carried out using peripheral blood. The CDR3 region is CASSQEWRRGIAGGTRQETQYF. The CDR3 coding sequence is TGTGCCAGCAGCCAAGAATGGCGACGGGGTATAGCGGGAGGTACTCGCCAAGAGACCCAGTACTTC.